The 29 T cell receptor beta chains presented below share a single source sample, sequenced in a study of human thymus T cells (dated by TCRdb to 2018 to 2021). Thymus tissue was collected as surgical resects that were removed during corrective cardiac surgery. Library prep was done by the immunoSEQ multiplex PCR assay. TCRdb re-hosts the immuneACCESS table, in-frame sequences only. Its copies lack some clones; in the studies checked, an unresolved V gene accounts for under half of them, and the cause for the rest is not known. This sample gives about 120,000 clones in total; over 85% of them show up just once. 0.02% to 0.03% of the sample comes from the top ten. Material for sequencing was thymus tissue. The origin of the receptors is a boy under two years old with a congenital heart defect but otherwise immunologically healthy.

CDR3 sequence: CASGQGPQETQYF. The CDR3 DNA reads TGTGCCAGCGGACAGGGTCCTCAAGAGACCCAGTACTTC. V usage is TRBV7-8 and J usage is TRBJ2-5; 8 nucleotides agree with TRBD1. V lost 8 bases and J lost 2; bases outside the gene matches: 4. The CDR3 has 13 residues. Germline values: CDR1 SGHVS, CDR2 FQNEAQ.

The gene calls are TRBV18 and TRBJ2-3; no reliable D call. Germline CDR1 is KGHSH and CDR2 is LQKENI. CDR3 length: 15 residues. Between the trimmed V and J ends, which lost 2 bases and 4 bases, there was a span of 13 bases. The CDR3 region is CASSPYGYLSDTQYF. The CDR3 DNA sequence: TGTGCCAGCTCACCATATGGCTACTTATCAGATACGCAGTATTTT.

The chain uses TRBV4-2 and TRBJ2-5; 7 nucleotides align to TRBD1. This CDR3 contains 18 residues. The junction had 13 bases not matched to a gene; V was cut back by 0 bases and J by 3 bases. Germline V CDR1 and CDR2: LGHNA, YNFKEQ. The DNA of the CDR3 is TGTGCCAGCAGCCAAGAGTCAGGGGCAGGGGGAAGAGAAGAGACCCAGTACTTC. Translated: CASSQESGAGGREETQYF.

The chain has TRBV20-1 and TRBJ2-1; TRBD2 agrees at 8 bases. This CDR3 comprises 11 residues. V shed 5 bases, J shed 9 bases, and the junction held 3 bases outside the gene matches. Per the germline V gene, CDR1 is DFQATT and CDR2 is SNEGSKA (reference sequence). The CDR3 sequence: CSAGLAREQFF. CDR3 nucleotides: TGCAGTGCTGGACTAGCTCGTGAGCAGTTCTTC.

This chain links TRBV19 with TRBJ1-5; the match to TRBD1 covers 10 bases. CDR1 and CDR2 from the germline V gene are LNHDA and SQIVND (reference sequence). The V gene end was trimmed by 5 bases and the J gene end by 0 bases; junction bases not matched to a gene: 10. The CDR3 extends over 18 amino acids. CDR3 coding DNA: TGTGCCAGTAGTCGGGGGACAGGGGTAGGGTGTAGCAATCAGCCCCAGCATTTT. Its translation is CASSRGTGVGCSNQPQHF.

The rearrangement links TRBV5-1 to TRBJ2-7, with TRBD2 matching 14 bases. CDR3 size: 15 residues. V lost 5 bases to trimming and J lost 2 bases; unmatched junction nucleotides: 3. Germline lookup yields CDR1 SGHRS and CDR2 YFSETQ. Here the CDR3 reads CASRLTSGGAYEQYF. In DNA form, the CDR3 reads TGCGCCAGCAGGTTGACTAGCGGGGGGGCCTACGAGCAGTACTTC. Full variable domain (remainder filled in from reference TRBV5-1 and TRBJ2-7): KAGVTQTPRYLIKTRGQQVTLSCSPISGHRSVSWYQQTPGQGLQFLFEYFSETQRNKGNFPGRFSGRQFSNSRSEMNVSTLELGDSALYLCASRLTSGGAYEQYFGPGTRLTVT.

The DNA for the CDR3 is TGTGCCAGCAGCTCAGGACAGGAGAACTATGGCTACACCTTC. Translating gives CASSSGQENYGYTF. This rearrangement joins TRBV13 to TRBJ1-2; 7 bases agree with TRBD1. The CDR3 spans 14 residues. Germline V gene sequence: CDR1 PRHDT, CDR2 FYEKMQ (reference sequence). Trimming took 4 bases from V and 2 from J; bases not matched to a gene: 4.

V usage is TRBV7-2 and J usage is TRBJ2-3; D call uncertain. The CDR3 has 16 amino acids. Trimming stripped 1 base from V and 1 base from J, with 12 bases between. CDR1 and CDR2 (germline): SGHTA, FQGNSA. The CDR3: CASSLGPHGGTDTQYF. The CDR3 region has the DNA TGTGCCAGCAGCTTAGGACCACACGGAGGCACAGATACGCAGTATTTT.

J is TRBJ2-7 and V is TRBV6-1, with D perhaps assigned TRBD1 or TRBD2 (6 bases each). CDR3 length equals 14 residues. CDR1 is MNHNS, CDR2 SASEGT, per germline. V was pared by 4 bases and J by 2 bases, with 12 bases between. The DNA of the CDR3 is TGTGCCAGCAGTGGGGGGGCTCAGACCTACGAGCAGTACTTC. This gives the protein CASSGGAQTYEQYF.

This rearrangement joins TRBV5-7 to TRBJ2-1; D call uncertain. TRBV5-7 is noted as an ORF with a role that remains uncertain. This CDR3 spans 17 amino acids. Trimming pared 4 bases from V and 2 bases from J, leaving 19 bases between. CDR3 loop: CASSPKISRAAYNEQFF. DNA for the CDR3: TGTGCCAGCAGCCCGAAAATTTCAAGAGCCGCCTACAATGAGCAGTTCTTC.

V gene TRBV6-1 combines with J gene TRBJ1-6; TRBD1 is a possible D gene (6 bases). CDR3 length equals 15 residues. Germline V gives CDR1 MNHNS, CDR2 SASEGT. V was shortened by 2 bases and J by 6 bases, with 11 bases between the two germline ends. The CDR3 reads CASSETDSSNSPLHF. The CDR3 DNA follows: TGTGCCAGCAGTGAAACGGACAGCTCTAATTCACCCCTCCACTTT.

V gene TRBV6-5 combines with J gene TRBJ2-5, with 8 nucleotides matching TRBD2. The CDR3 runs 15 residues. V was pared by 5 bases and J by 6 bases, with 11 bases of the junction left unmatched. Germline V gene data show CDR1 as MNHEY and CDR2 as SVGAGI. The CDR3 reads CASSQNSGEGKTQYF. Written as DNA, the CDR3 is TGTGCCAGCAGTCAGAATAGCGGGGAGGGAAAGACCCAGTACTTC.

This chain links TRBV4-2 with TRBJ2-6; D unresolved. V was trimmed by 0 bases and J by 0 bases, leaving 6 bases between them. This CDR3 region has 16 residues. CDR1 and CDR2 (germline): LGHNA, YNFKEQ. CDR3: CASSQDTTSGANVLTF. In nucleotides, the CDR3 is TGTGCCAGCAGCCAAGATACCACCTCTGGGGCCAACGTCCTGACTTTC.

The J gene is TRBJ1-3, the V gene TRBV11-3; D remains unclear. This CDR3 contains 16 residues. Germline assignment: CDR1 SGHNT and CDR2 YENEEA. Trimming shortened V by 4 bases and J by 9 bases, and 22 bases separated the two germline ends. Here the CDR3 reads CASSSRPERETATIYF. The CDR3 DNA reads TGTGCCAGCAGCTCCCGTCCGGAGAGAGAAACAGCCACCATATATTTT.

The CDR3 loop reads CATSRGILGGGITQYF. The CDR3, as DNA: TGTGCCACCAGCAGAGGGATACTAGGGGGGGGAATTACCCAGTACTTC. The chain carries TRBV15 and TRBJ2-5; D is perhaps TRBD2 (7 bases). Per germline, CDR1 LNHNV and CDR2 YYDKDF (reference sequence). V was shortened by 1 base and J by 8 bases, with 20 bases between the two germline ends. This CDR3 is 16 amino acids long.

The chain combines TRBV29-1 with TRBJ1-2; D remains ambiguous. V dropped 3 bases and J dropped 2 bases, with 16 bases sitting between them. The CDR3 extends over 15 amino acids. Germline-derived CDR1 and CDR2 are SQVTM and ANQGSEA. This chain's CDR3 is CSVELGDPRNYGYTF. The CDR3 DNA is TGCAGCGTTGAGTTGGGCGACCCAAGGAACTATGGCTACACCTTC.

The chain is built from TRBV10-2 and TRBJ2-5; 7 nucleotides line up with TRBD2. Germline V CDR1 and CDR2: WSHSY, SAAADI. Trimming cost V 6 bases and J 3 bases; bases outside gene matches: 4. There are 13 residues in the CDR3. Written as DNA, the CDR3 is TGCGCCAGCAGGGTGGGGGGGGAAGAGACCCAGTACTTC. Translated: CASRVGGEETQYF.

The gene calls are TRBV19 and TRBJ2-1; a weak D match, TRBD2 (5 bases). V was shortened by 10 bases and J by 7 bases, with 17 bases between the two germline ends. The CDR3 consists of 13 residues. Germline V gives CDR1 LNHDA, CDR2 SQIVND (reference sequence). The CDR3 sequence: CATAVDGVNEQFF. The CDR3 coding sequence is TGTGCCACCGCTGTGGACGGGGTAAATGAGCAGTTCTTC.

This chain connects TRBV5-1 to TRBJ2-5; D might be TRBD2 (6 bases). This CDR3 comprises 15 residues. The V end lost 0 bases, the J end lost 5 bases, and 14 bases lay between the germline ends. The germline CDR1 and CDR2 sequences are SGHRS and YFSETQ. CDR3 nucleotide sequence: TGCGCCAGCAGCTTGGAGGCGGGGCCGGGCGAGACCCAGTACTTC. Amino acids: CASSLEAGPGETQYF.

This chain connects TRBV5-5 to TRBJ1-2, with a possible D match to TRBD1 (5 bases). The ends were cut back, 4 bases at V and 6 bases at J, with 10 bases in the middle. Germline V gene lookup returns CDR1 SGHKS and CDR2 YYEKEE (reference sequence). The length of the CDR3 is 12 residues. The CDR3 spells CASSATGDGYTF. The CDR3 nucleotides are TGTGCCAGCAGCGCGACGGGGGATGGCTACACCTTC.

This rearrangement joins TRBV25-1 to TRBJ2-3; D is unresolved. The V end was cut by 4 bases, the J end by 2 bases, with 13 bases between. Germline CDR1 reads MGHDK; CDR2 reads SYGVNS. The CDR3 loop spans 15 amino acids. This CDR3 is CASSGLGIFTDTQYF. In DNA, the CDR3 is TGTGCCAGCAGTGGTCTGGGGATCTTCACAGATACGCAGTATTTT.

The CDR3 DNA is TGTGCCAGCAGCCTCGGGACTAGAAGGCTTGAGAGCACAGATACGCAGTATTTT. This translates into CASSLGTRRLESTDTQYF. The genes are TRBV4-2 and TRBJ2-3; 8 bases line up with TRBD2. The V and J ends lost 4 bases and 0 bases, in that order; junction bases with no gene match: 12. This CDR3 comprises 18 residues. Germline assignment: CDR1 LGHNA and CDR2 YNFKEQ.

This chain connects TRBV4-3 to TRBJ2-2, with a possible D match to TRBD1 (6 bases). The V and J ends lost 4 bases and 0 bases respectively, with 12 bases between them. The V gene's germline CDR1 is LGHNA and CDR2 YSLEER. The CDR3 sequence is 16 residues long. CDR3 DNA: TGCGCCAGCAGCCCCCTACAGGGCGCGAACACCGGGGAGCTGTTTTTT. Translation gives CASSPLQGANTGELFF.

This chain connects TRBV21-1 to TRBJ2-7. TRBV21-1 is a pseudogene. The CDR3 is made up of 10 amino acids. CDR3 residues: CASSNHEQYF. CDR3 nucleotide sequence: TGTGCCAGCAGCAACCACGAGCAGTACTTC.

V and J are TRBV25-1 and TRBJ2-3, with TRBD1 matching over 10 bases. V gave up 5 bases and J gave up 6 bases; unmatched junction bases: 8. Germline CDR1 and CDR2: MGHDK and SYGVNS. The CDR3 runs 15 residues. DNA of the CDR3: TGTGCCAGCAGTCCCGGGACAGGGGTCACGGATACGCAGTATTTT. It is translated as CASSPGTGVTDTQYF.

This clone was seen only once. The CDR3 coding sequence is TGTGCCAGCAGCGTAGAGCCCGCTAGCGGGGGGGTCGAGGAGACCCAGTACTTC. It yields the protein CASSVEPASGGVEETQYF. V and J are TRBV9 and TRBJ2-5, with 12 positions matching TRBD2. The germline V gene encodes CDR1 SGDLS and CDR2 YYNGEE. The CDR3 covers 18 residues. V shed 0 bases, J shed 5 bases, and the junction held 11 bases outside the gene matches.

This chain connects TRBV19 to TRBJ1-4; possibly TRBD1 for D (5 bases). V was shortened by 5 bases and J by 6 bases, with 13 bases between the two germline ends. CDR1 LNHDA and CDR2 SQIVND come from the germline V gene (reference sequence). The CDR3 length is 14 residues. CDR3: CASSPRYRHEKLFF. The CDR3 coding sequence is TGTGCCAGTAGTCCTAGGTACAGGCATGAAAAACTGTTTTTT.

The chain links TRBV10-3 to TRBJ1-6; 10 bases map to TRBD1. The J segment lost 8 bases and the V segment lost 0 bases, leaving 1 base of the junction unmatched. This CDR3 contains 15 residues. The germline gives CDR1 ENHRY, CDR2 SYGVKD. The CDR3 DNA is TGTGCCATCAGTGAGTCAGGGACAGGGGATTCACCCCTCCACTTT. Protein product: CAISESGTGDSPLHF.

This sequence joins TRBV7-6 and TRBJ2-7; D may be TRBD1 (6 bases). Germline V gene lookup returns CDR1 SGHVS and CDR2 FNYEAQ. Trimming took off 5 bases at V and 3 bases at J, with 14 bases between the two ends. The CDR3 consists of 14 residues. The CDR3 is CASSPGQSIYEQYF. The CDR3 nucleotides are TGTGCCAGCAGCCCCGGACAGTCGATCTACGAGCAGTACTTC.